A single sample gave rise to the 28 T cell receptor beta chains below, sequenced in a study of regulatory T cells in long-lasting Graves disease. Time point meaning: newly diagnosed GD, antithyroid drugs for less than 3 months. PBMC RNA was the source of the TCR library. Combining iRepertoire HTBI primers with Arm-PCR of CDR3 regions, the authors built TCR beta libraries. Via MiXCR, TCRdb re-called the multiplex PCR reads, giving one row per CDR3 protein. The repertoire holds 400,000 to 500,000 distinct CDR3 sequences, 14% to 15% seen once, with roughly 8% in the top ten. These data also formed part of another study, on T cells in Graves' hyperthyroidism and ophthalmopathy.

The sample consisted of peripheral blood mononuclear cells (PBMCs), taken at new diagnosis, from a patient treated with antithyroid drugs. These TCRs come from a woman between 35 and 50 years old with Graves disease.

The chain joins TRBV24-1 to TRBJ2-3; 10 bases agree with TRBD2. This CDR3 has 16 amino acids. CDR1 KGHDR and CDR2 SFDVKD come from the germline V gene. Trimming at V came to 5 bases and at J to 0 bases, leaving 4 bases not matched to a gene. The CDR3 nucleotides read TGTGCCACCAGTGCCTGGACTAGCGGTAGCACAGATACGCAGTATTTT. It specifies CATSAWTSGSTDTQYF.

In its sample, this clonotype was seen a few times. V is TRBV4-3 and J is TRBJ2-6; 9 bases are shared with TRBD1. V lost 5 bases to trimming and J lost 4 bases; unmatched junction nucleotides: 6. The CDR3 runs 16 residues. Germline V gene sequence: CDR1 LGHNA, CDR2 YSLEER. The CDR3 loop is CASSAGTGYGANVLTF. The DNA of the CDR3 is TGCGCCAGCAGCGCCGGGACAGGGTACGGGGCCAACGTCCTGACTTTC.

The chain joins TRBV19 to TRBJ1-1; possible D gene TRBD1, 6 bases. The germline CDR1 and CDR2 sequences are LNHDA and SQIVND (reference sequence). The V end lost 4 bases, the J end lost 2 bases, and 23 bases lay between the germline ends. CDR3 length equals 18 residues. As DNA, the CDR3 is TGTGCCAGTAGTAGAAAGGGGACACAGCATAGTAACAACACTGAAGCTTTCTTT. Translation: CASSRKGTQHSNNTEAFF.

The CDR3 region is CASSGDSPGEKLFF. CDR3 sequence (DNA): TGTGCCAGCAGCGGGGACTCCCCGGGGGAAAAACTGTTTTTT. V usage is TRBV7-8 and J usage is TRBJ1-4; a possible D gene is TRBD1 (5 bases). This CDR3 has 14 amino acids. Germline V gene lookup returns CDR1 SGHVS and CDR2 FQNEAQ. V lost 5 bases and J 8 bases, leaving 15 bases between the germline ends.

On this clonotype itself: A junction end diverges from the germline sequence, so it may reflect a read error. The chain couples TRBV9 to TRBJ2-7; D possibly corresponds to TRBD1 (6 bases). The CDR3 extends over 14 amino acids. The germline CDR1 and CDR2 sequences are SGDLS and YYNGEE. For the CDR3, the DNA is TGTGCCAGCAGCGTAGGGGGGAGCGAGGGGGAGCATTACTTC. Translating it yields CASSVGGSEGEHYF.

This clonotype was seen repeatedly, ten times or more. This chain links TRBV7-6 with TRBJ2-1, with a tentative D call TRBD1 (6 bases). The V gene's germline CDR1 is SGHVS and CDR2 FNYEAQ. This CDR3 spans 15 amino acids. V was trimmed by 1 base and J by 10 bases, leaving 17 bases between them. In DNA, the CDR3 is TGTGCCAGCAGCTTAGGGGGTTTTTCCGGGACAGAGCAGTTCTTC. It encodes CASSLGGFSGTEQFF.

This chain links TRBV9 with TRBJ2-1; D may match TRBD1 or TRBD2 (7 bases each). V lost 2 bases and J lost 4, with 25 bases in between. The germline V gene has CDR1 SGDLS and CDR2 YYNGEE. CDR3 length equals 19 residues. The CDR3 sequence: CASSVRGAGGAFAYNEQFF. The CDR3 DNA reads TGTGCCAGCAGCGTCCGGGGGGCAGGGGGTGCCTTCGCGTACAATGAGCAGTTCTTC.

This clonotype was counted ten times or more. This chain uses TRBV28 with TRBJ2-1, with TRBD2 as a possible D gene (5 bases). This CDR3 spans 16 amino acids. Looked up from germline, CDR1 is MDHEN and CDR2 is SYDVKM. V shed 6 bases and J shed 2 bases, with 17 bases lying between them. The CDR3 nucleotides are TGTGCCAGCAGCGCTATCGCGGAGGCGGCCTACAATGAGCAGTTCTTC. Amino acids: CASSAIAEAAYNEQFF.

The V gene is TRBV7-2, the J gene TRBJ2-5, with 8 bases lining up with TRBD1. Germline CDR1 SGHTA, CDR2 FQGNSA. The V segment lost 5 bases and the J segment 5 bases; nucleotides outside the gene matches: 7. The CDR3 runs to 14 residues. CDR3 coding DNA: TGTGCCAGCAGCCCGGACAGGGCCGCCGAGACCCAGTACTTC. Its protein is CASSPDRAAETQYF.

Many counts were recorded for this clonotype. The CDR3 DNA sequence: TGTGCCAGCAGTGGACAAATCAATCAGCCCCAGCATTTT. It specifies CASSGQINQPQHF. The chain uses TRBV12-3 or TRBV12-4 and TRBJ1-5; maybe TRBD1 (5 bases). The CDR3 is 13 amino acids. V lost 5 bases, J lost 3 bases, and 8 bases lay in between.

Many counts were recorded for this clonotype. The rearrangement links TRBV6-5 to TRBJ1-6; D is uncertain. Germline V gene lookup returns CDR1 MNHEY and CDR2 SVGAGI. The CDR3 has 17 amino acids. Trimming removed 0 bases at V and 5 bases at J, with 14 bases between. The CDR3 here is CASSYSYVSADNSPLHF. CDR3 coding DNA: TGTGCCAGCAGTTACTCATACGTCTCGGCGGATAATTCACCCCTCCACTTT.

The chain uses TRBV12-3 or TRBV12-4 and TRBJ2-7; 15 bases fit TRBD2. The trim removed 4 bases at V and 4 bases at J, leaving 2 bases unmatched. The CDR3 totals 15 residues. CDR3 sequence reads: CASSWTSGRVYEQYF. CDR3 nucleotide sequence: TGTGCCAGCAGTTGGACTAGCGGGAGGGTATACGAGCAGTACTTC.

The chain couples TRBV20-1 to TRBJ1-5; TRBD1 is a possible D gene (6 bases). V lost 2 bases and J lost 2, with 13 bases in between. Germline CDR1 reads DFQATT; CDR2 reads SNEGSKA (reference sequence). The CDR3 is made up of 15 amino acids. In DNA, the CDR3 is TGCAGTGCTAGAAGGGGGATGTCTGGCAATCAGCCCCAGCATTTT. It codes for CSARRGMSGNQPQHF.

This clonotype was found many times. The chain has TRBV6-1 and TRBJ1-1, with 7 bases matching TRBD1. The germline V gene has CDR1 MNHNS and CDR2 SASEGT. This CDR3 is built from 14 residues. V lost 6 bases and J lost 1; bases outside the gene matches: 5. The CDR3 spells CASRFYRGNTEAFF. For the CDR3, the DNA is TGTGCCAGCAGGTTTTACAGGGGGAACACTGAAGCTTTCTTT.

Comments on this clonotype: A much larger clone differs from this one at a single base, so this may be a read error. The V and J genes are TRBV6-1 and TRBJ1-5; unclear D gene. The germline V gene encodes CDR1 MNHNS and CDR2 SASEGT. The CDR3 is 15 residues long. The CDR3 spells CASRLGSGSNQPRHF. The CDR3 DNA is TGTGCCAGCAGATTAGGGAGCGGGAGCAATCAGCCCCGGCATTTT.

As for this clonotype: This sequence may be a read error, since a much larger clone differs from it by one base. This rearrangement joins TRBV11-2 to TRBJ2-2, with 9 bases identical to TRBD2. Germline CDR1 and CDR2: SGHAT and FQNNGV. CDR3 size: 14 residues. The CDR3 DNA reads TGTGCCAGCCTTAGGCTAGCGGGAAGCGGGGAGCTGCTTTTT. Its protein product is CASLRLAGSGELLF.

This clonotype was seen many times. The CDR3 sequence: CASSIGQPDSTDTQYF. The CDR3 bases are TGTGCCAGCAGCATAGGACAGCCAGACAGCACAGATACGCAGTATTTT. The chain recombines TRBV9 with TRBJ2-3, with D possibly matching TRBD1 (6 bases). This CDR3 has 16 amino acids. V dropped 4 bases and J dropped 0 bases, with 15 bases sitting between them. The germline CDR1 and CDR2 sequences are SGDLS and YYNGEE.

The J gene is TRBJ1-3, the V gene TRBV7-2, with 9 bases that match TRBD1. This CDR3 region has 15 residues. Germline CDR1 is SGHTA and CDR2 is FQGNSA. Trimming at V came to 3 bases and at J to 1 base, leaving 1 base not matched to a gene. CDR3 in amino acids: CASSFDRGSGNTIYF. The CDR3 bases are TGTGCCAGCAGCTTCGACAGGGGGTCTGGAAACACCATATATTTT.

This clonotype was picked up many times. This chain joins TRBV12-3 or TRBV12-4 and TRBJ1-5; D may be TRBD1 (5 bases). The germline V and J ends were trimmed by 4 bases and 5 bases, with 21 bases remaining between them. The CDR3 has 17 residues. In DNA, the CDR3 is TGTGCCAGCAGTTCAGTGGTGACAGTCCTTAGGGATCAGCCCCAGCATTTT. It yields the protein CASSSVVTVLRDQPQHF.

There are a few counts of this clonotype. This sequence joins TRBV7-9 and TRBJ2-7, with D possibly called TRBD1 or TRBD2 (5 bases each). The germline V gene encodes CDR1 SEHNR and CDR2 FQNEAQ (reference sequence). This CDR3 is built from 12 residues. Trimming cost V 1 base and J 5 bases, with 6 bases left between them. CDR3 region: CASSLGDDEQYF. The DNA for the CDR3 is TGTGCCAGCAGCTTAGGGGACGACGAGCAGTACTTC.

This clonotype was picked up a small number of times. This chain joins TRBV3-1 and TRBJ2-2; 14 positions agree with TRBD2. The CDR3 length is 16 residues. V shed 3 bases, J shed 3 bases, and the junction held 0 bases outside the gene matches. Germline CDR1 LGHDT, CDR2 YNNKEL (reference sequence). The CDR3 loop reads CASSQGLAGDTGELFF. For the CDR3, the DNA is TGTGCCAGCAGCCAGGGACTAGCGGGGGACACCGGGGAGCTGTTTTTT.

The CDR3 nucleotides read TGTGCCAGCAGCGTAGTCCCGGGGGCCTACGAGCAGTACTTC. Its translation: CASSVVPGAYEQYF. V gene TRBV9 combines with J gene TRBJ2-7; D perhaps matches TRBD2 (6 bases). Germline CDR1 and CDR2: SGDLS and YYNGEE. CDR3 length: 14 residues. V was clipped by 0 bases and J by 2 bases, with 9 bases between them.

The table lists this clonotype with many counts. V usage is TRBV2 and J usage is TRBJ1-1; TRBD1 matches 9 bases. The trim removed 5 bases at V and 4 bases at J, leaving 11 bases unmatched. The CDR3 has 16 residues. The germline gives CDR1 SNHLY, CDR2 FYNNEI. The CDR3 loop is CASSTPTGGGFTEAFF. The DNA for the CDR3 is TGTGCCAGCAGTACTCCTACAGGGGGCGGATTCACTGAAGCTTTCTTT.

This clonotype has at least ten counts. The chain carries TRBV5-1 and TRBJ2-3; D might be TRBD1 (5 bases). Germline V gene sequence: CDR1 SGHRS, CDR2 YFSETQ. Between the trimmed V and J ends, which lost 4 bases and 0 bases, there was a span of 12 bases. The CDR3 loop spans 15 amino acids. In DNA, the CDR3 is TGCGCCAGCAGCGCTGACAGTACTAGCACAGATACGCAGTATTTT. It is translated as CASSADSTSTDTQYF.

This clonotype was detected ten times or more. This chain connects TRBV3-1 to TRBJ2-2; D is unclear. Per germline, CDR1 LGHDT and CDR2 YNNKEL (reference sequence). V was shortened by 6 bases and J by 7 bases, with 9 bases between the two germline ends. This CDR3 is 12 amino acids long. The CDR3 bases are TGTGCCAGCAGGGCTACACGCGGGGAGCTGTTTTTT. Translation gives CASRATRGELFF.

At least ten counts were recorded for this clonotype. This chain joins TRBV28 and TRBJ2-7; 11 nucleotides agree with TRBD2. J gave up 6 bases and V 6 bases, and 10 bases lay outside the gene matches. This CDR3 region has 15 residues. The germline gives CDR1 MDHEN, CDR2 SYDVKM. The CDR3 DNA follows: TGTGCCAGCAGCCGGAAACTAGCGGGAGTTCGCGAGCAGTACTTC. It specifies CASSRKLAGVREQYF.

This clonotype was seen at least ten times. The rearrangement uses TRBV19 and TRBJ2-7; 8 bases agree with TRBD2. Germline loops: CDR1 LNHDA, CDR2 SQIVND (reference sequence). Trimming took 1 base from V and 2 from J; bases not matched to a gene: 1. This CDR3 is 14 amino acids long. The CDR3 sequence is CASSIGGRTYEQYF. DNA for the CDR3: TGTGCCAGTAGTATAGGCGGGAGGACCTACGAGCAGTACTTC. Together with reference TRBV19 and TRBJ2-7, the CDR3 gives the full variable domain: DGGITQSPKYLFRKEGQNVTLSCEQNLNHDAMYWYRQDPGQGLRLIYYSQIVNDFQKGDIAEGYSVSREKKESFPLTVTSAQKNPTAFYLCASSIGGRTYEQYFGPGTRLTVT.

This clonotype came up many times. The chain recombines TRBV20-1 with TRBJ2-1; D gene uncertain. The CDR3 sequence is 13 residues long. With 4 bases removed from V and 3 bases from J, the gap between germline ends came to 10 bases. The germline gives CDR1 DFQATT, CDR2 SNEGSKA (reference sequence). CDR3 DNA: TGCAGTGCTACGGGCGCCAACTACAATGAGCAGTTCTTC. It specifies CSATGANYNEQFF.